The 13 T cell receptor beta chains in this list originate from one sample, sequenced in a study of T cells in narcolepsy. Clones were sequenced by immunoSEQ multiplex PCR, and TCRdb holds only the in-frame ones, with some missing. The sample has 25,000 to 40,000 clones, almost 90% seen once. The sequenced sample was CD45RA- memory CD4+ T cells from PBMCs. The receptors originated from a human donor with narcolepsy.

The rearrangement joins TRBV10-3 to TRBJ2-7; 9 nucleotides align to TRBD1. This CDR3 comprises 14 residues. After removal of 6 bases from V and 7 bases from J, the junction contained 10 bases not matched to a gene. The V gene's germline CDR1 is ENHRY and CDR2 SYGVKD. This CDR3 is CAIRNRDREEEQYF. Written as DNA, the CDR3 is TGTGCCATCAGGAACCGGGACAGGGAAGAGGAGCAGTACTTC.

The chain joins TRBV19 to TRBJ2-3; maybe TRBD2 (6 bases). The CDR3 consists of 15 residues. Per the germline V gene, CDR1 is LNHDA and CDR2 is SQIVND (reference sequence). Trimming removed 5 bases from V and 0 bases from J, with 12 bases in between. The CDR3 reads CASSGVSGSTDTQYF. The CDR3 bases are TGTGCCAGTAGTGGGGTTAGCGGTAGCACAGATACGCAGTATTTT. Based on the CDR3 plus reference TRBV19 and TRBJ2-3, the full variable domain is DGGITQSPKYLFRKEGQNVTLSCEQNLNHDAMYWYRQDPGQGLRLIYYSQIVNDFQKGDIAEGYSVSREKKESFPLTVTSAQKNPTAFYLCASSGVSGSTDTQYFGPGTRLTVL.

The chain links TRBV11-2 to TRBJ1-1; 7 bases fit TRBD1. The CDR3 runs to 14 residues. The V gene's germline CDR1 is SGHAT and CDR2 FQNNGV. V lost 6 bases, J lost 1 base, and 5 bases stayed unmatched. The CDR3 bases are TGTGCCAGCAGGGCCTACAGGGGGAACACTGAAGCTTTCTTT. Translating it yields CASRAYRGNTEAFF. The whole variable domain, remainder taken from reference TRBV11-2 and TRBJ1-1, is EAGVAQSPRYKIIEKRQSVAFWCNPISGHATLYWYQQILGQGPKLLIQFQNNGVVDDSQLPKDRFSAERLKGVDSTLKIQPAKLEDSAVYLCASRAYRGNTEAFFGQGTRLTVV.

The rearrangement links TRBV5-6 to TRBJ2-3, with D unclear. Trimming cost V 3 bases and J 11 bases, with 13 bases left between them. The CDR3 length is 12 residues. From germline, CDR1 is SGHDT and CDR2 YYEEEE. In DNA form, the CDR3 reads TGTGCCAGCAGCTATGGCGTCAGATGGCAGTATTTT. This gives the protein CASSYGVRWQYF.

CDR3 coding DNA: TGTGCCAGTAGTATGGGGCCAGGGAACTACGAGCAGTACTTC. Translating it yields CASSMGPGNYEQYF. The chain links TRBV19 to TRBJ2-7, with a weak D call TRBD1 (5 bases). The V and J ends lost 3 bases and 3 bases respectively, with 12 bases between them. Germline loops: CDR1 LNHDA, CDR2 SQIVND (reference sequence). The CDR3 contains 14 residues.

The chain has TRBV7-9 and TRBJ2-7, with 8 bases fitting TRBD2. CDR3 length: 16 residues. CDR1 is SEHNR and CDR2 is FQNEAQ in the germline V gene (reference sequence). Unmatched junction bases numbered 12, after V lost 5 bases and J lost 3 bases. The CDR3: CASSPSLGGGRYEQYF. CDR3 DNA: TGTGCCAGCAGCCCCTCCCTCGGGGGGGGACGCTACGAGCAGTACTTC. Full variable domain (rest looked up from reference TRBV7-9 and TRBJ2-7): DTGVSQNPRHKITKRGQNVTFRCDPISEHNRLYWYRQTLGQGPEFLTYFQNEAQLEKSRLLSDRFSAERPKGSFSTLEIQRTEQGDSAMYLCASSPSLGGGRYEQYFGPGTRLTVT.

The rearrangement links TRBV14 to TRBJ2-3; no definite D call. The CDR3 runs to 13 residues. The V gene lost 0 bases and the J gene lost 4 bases, with 5 bases spanning the gap. CDR1 is SGHDN and CDR2 is FVKESK in the germline V gene. Here the CDR3 DNA reads TGTGCCAGCAGCCAAGATTACTCAGATACGCAGTATTTT. Translating gives CASSQDYSDTQYF.

The CDR3 protein is CASSLEERGEEQFF. As DNA, the CDR3 is TGTGCCAGCAGCTTAGAGGAGCGGGGGGAAGAGCAGTTCTTC. This chain uses TRBV7-2 with TRBJ2-1; 9 bases map to TRBD2. Germline V gene lookup returns CDR1 SGHTA and CDR2 FQGNSA. The CDR3 totals 14 residues. Trimming took 1 base from V and 10 from J; bases not matched to a gene: 5.

V usage is TRBV28 and J usage is TRBJ1-2; TRBD1 is a possible D gene (5 bases). The V gene lost 6 bases and the J gene lost 4 bases, with 6 bases spanning the gap. CDR1 and CDR2 (germline): MDHEN, SYDVKM. This CDR3 has 11 residues. The CDR3 DNA reads TGTGCCAGCAGGGGGGGCTATGGCTACACCTTC. Protein: CASRGGYGYTF.

The chain has TRBV18 and TRBJ2-3; 7 positions match TRBD2. The CDR3 contains 14 residues. CDR1 KGHSH and CDR2 LQKENI come from the germline V gene. Trimming at V came to 3 bases and at J to 6 bases, leaving 6 bases not matched to a gene. The CDR3 is CASSPGGAQDTQYF. The CDR3 coding sequence is TGTGCCAGCTCACCGGGAGGGGCGCAGGATACGCAGTATTTT.

The sample holds one count of this clone. The V call is TRBV2, the J call TRBJ2-7, with D possibly TRBD1 on 6 matching bases. Germline CDR1 and CDR2: SNHLY and FYNNEI. Trimming stripped 6 bases from V and 0 bases from J, with 15 bases between. The CDR3 is 15 residues long. Here the CDR3 DNA reads TGTGCCAGCAGCGAGACAGGCCCCCCCTCCTACGAGCAGTACTTC. Translated: CASSETGPPSYEQYF.

This chain connects TRBV19 to TRBJ2-2; D perhaps matches TRBD2 (6 bases). V was trimmed by 3 bases and J by 7 bases, leaving 12 bases between them. Looked up from germline, CDR1 is LNHDA and CDR2 is SQIVND (reference sequence). There are 14 residues in the CDR3. The CDR3 reads CASSMEGPGGELFF. The CDR3 nucleotides read TGTGCCAGTAGTATGGAGGGGCCGGGCGGGGAGCTGTTTTTT.

The chain is built from TRBV4-2 and TRBJ2-1, with TRBD2 identical over 10 bases. With V trimmed by 0 bases and J by 6 bases, 5 bases remained unmatched. This CDR3 has 16 residues. Germline V gene sequence: CDR1 LGHNA, CDR2 YNFKEQ. The CDR3 sequence: CASSQDKASGGNEQFF. The DNA of the CDR3 is TGTGCCAGCAGCCAAGATAAGGCTAGCGGGGGCAATGAGCAGTTCTTC.